Listed here is a single T cell receptor (beta chain). This record comes from a study of blood T cell repertoires in COVID-19. Study-level background: COVID-19 samples from acute and convalescent phases originated in the United States, Italy and Spain. Sample material is recorded as cDNA or gDNA derived from T cells, B-cell-depleted T cells, or PBMCs.

Source study methods: Counts of nucleated cells, estimated from reference gene primer amplification, were obtained. Assay: immunoSEQ multiplex PCR; the TCRdb copy retains only in-frame clones and omits some. From that table come the V and J calls and clone size; the DNA was used to work out D and trimming. The sample holds around 54,000 clones, 80% to 90% seen once. V lost 3 bases to trimming and J lost 5 bases, with 11 bases between them. This CDR3 comprises 15 residues. Germline V gene data show CDR1 as LNHDA and CDR2 as SQIVND (reference sequence). V and J are TRBV19 and TRBJ1-6; maybe TRBD1 (6 bases). The receptor was derived from a human donor in a cohort sampled during active COVID-19. Specimen: peripheral blood. The CDR3 spells CASSMDGQHNSPLHF. Here the CDR3 DNA reads TGTGCCAGTAGTATGGACGGACAGCATAATTCACCCCTCCACTTT.